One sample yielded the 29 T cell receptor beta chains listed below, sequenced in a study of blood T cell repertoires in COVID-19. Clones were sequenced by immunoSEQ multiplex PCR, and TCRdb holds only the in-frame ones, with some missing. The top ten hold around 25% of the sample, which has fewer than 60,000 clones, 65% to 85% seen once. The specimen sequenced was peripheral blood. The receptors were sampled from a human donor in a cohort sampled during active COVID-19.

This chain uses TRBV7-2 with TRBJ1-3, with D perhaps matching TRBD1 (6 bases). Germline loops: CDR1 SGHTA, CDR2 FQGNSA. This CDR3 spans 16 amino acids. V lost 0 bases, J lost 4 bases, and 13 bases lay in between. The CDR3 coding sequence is TGTGCCAGCAGCTTAGCCGGACAGCCTGTGGGAAACACCATATATTTT. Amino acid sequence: CASSLAGQPVGNTIYF.

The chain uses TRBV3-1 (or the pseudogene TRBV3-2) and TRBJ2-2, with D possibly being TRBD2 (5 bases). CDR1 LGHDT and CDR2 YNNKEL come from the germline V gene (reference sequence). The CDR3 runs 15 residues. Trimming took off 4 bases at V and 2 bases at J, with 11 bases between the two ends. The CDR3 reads CASSPSGVNTGELFF. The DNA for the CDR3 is TGTGCCAGCAGCCCCTCCGGGGTAAACACCGGGGAGCTGTTTTTT.

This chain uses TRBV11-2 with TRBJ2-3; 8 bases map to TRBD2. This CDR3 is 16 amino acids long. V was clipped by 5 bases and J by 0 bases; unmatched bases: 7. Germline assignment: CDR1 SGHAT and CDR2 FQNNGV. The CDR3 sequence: CASSQGTRPSTDTQYF. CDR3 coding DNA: TGTGCCAGCAGCCAGGGGACTAGACCTAGCACAGATACGCAGTATTTT.

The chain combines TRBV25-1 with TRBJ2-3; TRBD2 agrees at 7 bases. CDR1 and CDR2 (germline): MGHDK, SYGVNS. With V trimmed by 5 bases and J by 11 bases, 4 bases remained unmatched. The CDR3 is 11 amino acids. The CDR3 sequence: CASSWWGGQYF. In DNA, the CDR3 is TGTGCCAGCAGTTGGTGGGGGGGGCAGTATTTT.

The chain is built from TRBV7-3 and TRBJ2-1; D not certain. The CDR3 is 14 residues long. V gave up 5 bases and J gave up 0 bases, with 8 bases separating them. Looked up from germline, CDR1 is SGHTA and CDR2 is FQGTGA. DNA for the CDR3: TGTGCCAGCAGCCCCTCCAGCTCCTACAATGAGCAGTTCTTC. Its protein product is CASSPSSSYNEQFF. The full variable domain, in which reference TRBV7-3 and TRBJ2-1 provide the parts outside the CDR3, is GAGVSQTPSNKVTEKGKYVELRCDPISGHTALYWYRQSLGQGPEFLIYFQGTGAADDSGLPNDRFFAVRPEGSVSTLKIQRTERGDSAVYLCASSPSSSYNEQFFGPGTRLTVL.

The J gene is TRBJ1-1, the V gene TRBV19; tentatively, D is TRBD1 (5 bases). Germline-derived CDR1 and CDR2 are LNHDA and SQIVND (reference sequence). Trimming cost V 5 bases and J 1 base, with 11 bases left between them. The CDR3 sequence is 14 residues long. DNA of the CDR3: TGTGCCAGTAGTCTCCTCGGACAGAACACTGAAGCTTTCTTT. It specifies CASSLLGQNTEAFF.

CDR3 sequence reads: CASSLSSSQDTQYF. The CDR3 DNA is TGTGCCAGCAGCTTATCCTCTAGCCAAGATACGCAGTATTTT. The chain employs TRBV7-2 and TRBJ2-3, with a possible D match to TRBD2 (5 bases). The CDR3 is made up of 14 amino acids. CDR1 and CDR2 from the germline V gene are SGHTA and FQGNSA. The ends were cut back, 2 bases at V and 5 bases at J, with 11 bases in the middle.

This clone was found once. The DNA for the CDR3 is TGCGCCAGCAGCCCTGGCCCTAGCGGGGAGTCAGATACGCAGTATTTT. Translating gives CASSPGPSGESDTQYF. The chain couples TRBV5-1 to TRBJ2-3, with 9 bases that match TRBD2. V shed 4 bases, J shed 4 bases, and the junction held 10 bases outside the gene matches. There are 16 residues in the CDR3. The germline gives CDR1 SGHRS, CDR2 YFSETQ. The full variable domain, completed using reference TRBV5-1 and TRBJ2-3, is KAGVTQTPRYLIKTRGQQVTLSCSPISGHRSVSWYQQTPGQGLQFLFEYFSETQRNKGNFPGRFSGRQFSNSRSEMNVSTLELGDSALYLCASSPGPSGESDTQYFGPGTRLTVL.

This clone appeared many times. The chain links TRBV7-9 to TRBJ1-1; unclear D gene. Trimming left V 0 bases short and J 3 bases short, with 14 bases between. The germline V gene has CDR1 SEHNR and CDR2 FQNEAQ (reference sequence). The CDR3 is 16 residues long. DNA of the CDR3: TGTGCCAGCAGCTTAGCCCCAAGCGGGAAGGACACTGAAGCTTTCTTT. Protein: CASSLAPSGKDTEAFF.

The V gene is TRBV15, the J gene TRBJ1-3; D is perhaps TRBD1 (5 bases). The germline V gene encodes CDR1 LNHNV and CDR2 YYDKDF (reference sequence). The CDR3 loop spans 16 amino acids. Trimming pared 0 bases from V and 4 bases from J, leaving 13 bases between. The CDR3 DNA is TGTGCCACCAGCAGAGATCGGGGGATGGGGGGAAACACCATATATTTT. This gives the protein CATSRDRGMGGNTIYF.

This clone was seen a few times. The CDR3 DNA is TGTGCCAGCAGCTTAGACAGGGCTTCCAATTCACCCCTCCACTTT. Its translation: CASSLDRASNSPLHF. The gene calls are TRBV7-9 and TRBJ1-6; tentative D call: TRBD1 (6 bases). The CDR3 totals 15 residues. Germline-derived CDR1 and CDR2 are SEHNR and FQNEAQ (reference sequence). Trimming removed 1 base at V and 7 bases at J, with 11 bases between.

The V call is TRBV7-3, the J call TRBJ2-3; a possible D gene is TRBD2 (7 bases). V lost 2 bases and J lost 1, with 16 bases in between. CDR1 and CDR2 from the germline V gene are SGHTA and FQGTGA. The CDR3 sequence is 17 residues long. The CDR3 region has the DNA TGTGCCAGCAGCTTAGATGCTAGGCGGGGGCGCACAGATACGCAGTATTTT. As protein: CASSLDARRGRTDTQYF.

CDR3: CASSLGNSGGSDTQYF. CDR3 nucleotide sequence: TGTGCCAGCAGCCTCGGTAATAGCGGGGGGTCAGATACGCAGTATTTT. This rearrangement joins TRBV7-2 to TRBJ2-3, with 10 bases fitting TRBD2. The germline V gene encodes CDR1 SGHTA and CDR2 FQGNSA. The CDR3 length is 16 residues. Trimming at V came to 5 bases and at J to 4 bases, leaving 9 bases not matched to a gene.

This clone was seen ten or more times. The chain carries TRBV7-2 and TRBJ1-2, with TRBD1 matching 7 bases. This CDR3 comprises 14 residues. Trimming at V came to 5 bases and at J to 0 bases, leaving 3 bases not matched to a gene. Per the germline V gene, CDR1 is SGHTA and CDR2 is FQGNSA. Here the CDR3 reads CASSLDRANYGYTF. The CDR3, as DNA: TGTGCCAGCAGCCTTGACAGGGCTAACTATGGCTACACCTTC. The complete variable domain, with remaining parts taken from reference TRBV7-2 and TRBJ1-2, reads GAGVSQSPSNKVTEKGKDVELRCDPISGHTALYWYRQSLGQGLEFLIYFQGNSAPDKSGLPSDRFSAERTGGSVSTLTIQRTQQEDSAVYLCASSLDRANYGYTFGSGTRLTVV.

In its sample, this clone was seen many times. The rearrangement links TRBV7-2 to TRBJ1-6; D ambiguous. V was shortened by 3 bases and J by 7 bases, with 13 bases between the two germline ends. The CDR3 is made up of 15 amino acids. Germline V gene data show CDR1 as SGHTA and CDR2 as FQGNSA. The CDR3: CASSLMAAGNSPLHF. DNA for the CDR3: TGTGCCAGCAGCTTGATGGCGGCGGGCAATTCACCCCTCCACTTT.

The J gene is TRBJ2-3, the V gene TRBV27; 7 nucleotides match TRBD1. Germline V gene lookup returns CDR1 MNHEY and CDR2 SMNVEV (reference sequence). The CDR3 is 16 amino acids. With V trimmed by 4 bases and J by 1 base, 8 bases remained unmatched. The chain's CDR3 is CASSSLTGSGTDTQYF. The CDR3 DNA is TGTGCCAGCAGTTCGTTGACAGGGAGTGGCACAGATACGCAGTATTTT.

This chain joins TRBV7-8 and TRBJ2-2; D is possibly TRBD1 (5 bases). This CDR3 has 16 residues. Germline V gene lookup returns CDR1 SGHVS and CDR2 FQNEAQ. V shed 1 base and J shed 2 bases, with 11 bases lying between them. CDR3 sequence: CASSLGQPFNTGELFF. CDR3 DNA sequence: TGTGCCAGCAGCTTAGGACAGCCTTTCAACACCGGGGAGCTGTTTTTT.

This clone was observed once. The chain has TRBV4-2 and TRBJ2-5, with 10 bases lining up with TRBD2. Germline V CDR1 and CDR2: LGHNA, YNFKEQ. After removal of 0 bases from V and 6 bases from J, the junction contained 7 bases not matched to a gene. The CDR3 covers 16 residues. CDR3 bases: TGTGCCAGCAGCCAAGATTACGGGACTAGCGTGAAGACCCAGTACTTC. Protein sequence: CASSQDYGTSVKTQYF.

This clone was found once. The CDR3 DNA sequence: TGCGCCAGCAGTGATCAACAGGGGGTTACGCAGTATTTT. Amino acids: CASSDQQGVTQYF. This chain joins TRBV10-1 and TRBJ2-3; 8 nucleotides line up with TRBD1. J lost 8 bases, V lost 3 bases, and 4 bases had no gene match. Per the germline V gene, CDR1 is WNHNN and CDR2 is SYGVQD (reference sequence). CDR3 size: 13 residues.

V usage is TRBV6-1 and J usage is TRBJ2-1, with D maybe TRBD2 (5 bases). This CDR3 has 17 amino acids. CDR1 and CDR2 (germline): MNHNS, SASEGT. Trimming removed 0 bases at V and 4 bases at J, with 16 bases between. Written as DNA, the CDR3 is TGTGCCAGCAGTGAAGCTTCGGTTAGAGGGCTTTACAATGAGCAGTTCTTC. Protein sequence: CASSEASVRGLYNEQFF.

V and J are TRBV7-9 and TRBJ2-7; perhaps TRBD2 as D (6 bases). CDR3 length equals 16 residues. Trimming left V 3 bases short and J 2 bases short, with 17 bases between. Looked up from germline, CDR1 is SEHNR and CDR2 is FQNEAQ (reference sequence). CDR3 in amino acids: CASSFGRVGGTYEQYF. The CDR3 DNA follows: TGTGCCAGCAGCTTTGGTAGGGTGGGGGGTACCTACGAGCAGTACTTC.

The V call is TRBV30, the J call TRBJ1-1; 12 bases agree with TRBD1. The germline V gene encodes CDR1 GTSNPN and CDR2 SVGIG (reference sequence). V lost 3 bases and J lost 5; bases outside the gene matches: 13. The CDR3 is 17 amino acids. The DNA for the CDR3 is TGTGCCTGGAGCACACTTTCCCGGGACAGGGGGCGGACTGAAGCTTTCTTT. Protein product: CAWSTLSRDRGRTEAFF.

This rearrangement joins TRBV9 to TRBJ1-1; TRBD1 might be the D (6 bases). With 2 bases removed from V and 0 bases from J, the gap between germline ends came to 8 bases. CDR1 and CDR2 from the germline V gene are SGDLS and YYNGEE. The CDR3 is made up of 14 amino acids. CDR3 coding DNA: TGTGCCAGCAGCGTGACAGGACTGAACACTGAAGCTTTCTTT. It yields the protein CASSVTGLNTEAFF.

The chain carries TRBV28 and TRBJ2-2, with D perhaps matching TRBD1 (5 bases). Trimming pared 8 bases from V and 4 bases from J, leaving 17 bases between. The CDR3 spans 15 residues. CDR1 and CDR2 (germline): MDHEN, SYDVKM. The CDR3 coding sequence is TGTGCCAGCGCGACAGTGGGTCGCGGCACCGGGGAGCTGTTTTTT. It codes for CASATVGRGTGELFF. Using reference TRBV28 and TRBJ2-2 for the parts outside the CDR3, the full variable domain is DVKVTQSSRYLVKRTGEKVFLECVQDMDHENMFWYRQDPGLGLRLIYFSYDVKMKEKGDIPEGYSVSREKKERFSLILESASTNQTSMYLCASATVGRGTGELFFGEGSRLTVL.

The CDR3 loop reads CASSSPGAEQYF. The CDR3 DNA follows: TGTGCCAGCAGCTCCCCAGGGGCCGAGCAGTACTTC. V is TRBV27 and J is TRBJ2-7; the D gene is possibly TRBD1 (6 bases). Germline CDR1 reads MNHEY; CDR2 reads SMNVEV (reference sequence). There are 12 residues in the CDR3. The germline V and J ends were trimmed by 6 bases and 6 bases, with 12 bases remaining between them.

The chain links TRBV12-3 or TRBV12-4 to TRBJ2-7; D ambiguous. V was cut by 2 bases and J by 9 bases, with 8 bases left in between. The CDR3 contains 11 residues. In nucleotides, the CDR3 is TGTGCCAGCAGTTTAACTTCTCGGCAGTACTTC. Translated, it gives CASSLTSRQYF.

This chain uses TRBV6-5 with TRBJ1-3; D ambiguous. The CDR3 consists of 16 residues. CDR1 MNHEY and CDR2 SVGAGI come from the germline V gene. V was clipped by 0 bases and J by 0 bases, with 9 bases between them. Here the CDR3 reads CASSYSKLHSGNTIYF. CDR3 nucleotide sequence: TGTGCCAGCAGTTACTCGAAGCTGCACTCTGGAAACACCATATATTTT.

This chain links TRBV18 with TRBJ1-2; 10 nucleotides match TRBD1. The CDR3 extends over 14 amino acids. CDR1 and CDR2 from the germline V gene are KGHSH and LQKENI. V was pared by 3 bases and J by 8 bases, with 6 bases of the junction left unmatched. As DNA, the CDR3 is TGTGCCAGCTCACCGGGACAGGGGTTTAGGGGCTACACCTTC. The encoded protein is CASSPGQGFRGYTF.

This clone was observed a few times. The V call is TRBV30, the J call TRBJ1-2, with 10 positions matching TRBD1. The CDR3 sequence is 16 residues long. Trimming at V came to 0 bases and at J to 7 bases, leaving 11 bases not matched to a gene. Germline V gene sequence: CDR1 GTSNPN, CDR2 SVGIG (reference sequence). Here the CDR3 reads CAWSVGGQGIVGGYTF. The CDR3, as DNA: TGTGCCTGGAGTGTAGGGGGACAGGGGATCGTCGGTGGCTACACCTTC.